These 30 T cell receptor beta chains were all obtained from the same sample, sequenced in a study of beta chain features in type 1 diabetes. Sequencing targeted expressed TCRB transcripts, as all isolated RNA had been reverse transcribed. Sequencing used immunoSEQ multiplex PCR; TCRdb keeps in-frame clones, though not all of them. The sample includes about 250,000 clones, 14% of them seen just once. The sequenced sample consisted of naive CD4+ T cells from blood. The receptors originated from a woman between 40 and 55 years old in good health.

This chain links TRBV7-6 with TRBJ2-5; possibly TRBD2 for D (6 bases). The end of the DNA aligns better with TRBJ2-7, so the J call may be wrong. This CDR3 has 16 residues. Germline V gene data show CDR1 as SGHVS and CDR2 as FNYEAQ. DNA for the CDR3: TGTGCCAGCAGCTTAGCGCGGGGTCAAGCGACCTACGAGCAGTACTTC. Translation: CASSLARGQATYEQYF.

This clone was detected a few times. CDR3 sequence reads: CASSRRERAGELFF. The CDR3 DNA sequence: TGTGCCAGCAGCCGAAGGGAGAGGGCCGGGGAGCTGTTTTTT. The chain couples TRBV2 to TRBJ2-2, with D perhaps matching TRBD2 (5 bases). The CDR3 consists of 14 residues. CDR1 is SNHLY, CDR2 FYNNEI, per germline. With 6 bases removed from V and 6 bases from J, the gap between germline ends came to 14 bases.

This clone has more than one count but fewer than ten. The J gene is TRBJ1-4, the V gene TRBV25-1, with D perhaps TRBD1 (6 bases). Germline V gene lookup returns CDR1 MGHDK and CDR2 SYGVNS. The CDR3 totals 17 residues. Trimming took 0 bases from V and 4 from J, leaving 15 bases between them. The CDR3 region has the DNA TGTGCCAGCAGTGAATATGGTACAGGGCGTTTTAATGAAAAACTGTTTTTT. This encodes CASSEYGTGRFNEKLFF.

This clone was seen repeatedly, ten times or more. The CDR3 DNA sequence: TGCGCCAGTAGAGGGTCGGATGGCTACACCTTC. Its translation is CASRGSDGYTF. The chain recombines TRBV4-1 with TRBJ1-2; D remains ambiguous. CDR1 and CDR2 from the germline V gene are MGHRA and YSYEKL. V shed 9 bases and J shed 6 bases, with 11 bases lying between them. CDR3 size: 11 residues.

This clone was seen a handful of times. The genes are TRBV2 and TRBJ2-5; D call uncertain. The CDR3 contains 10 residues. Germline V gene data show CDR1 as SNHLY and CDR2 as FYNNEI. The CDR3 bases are TGTGGCAGTATGAGAGAGACCCAGTACTTC. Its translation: CGSMRETQYF.

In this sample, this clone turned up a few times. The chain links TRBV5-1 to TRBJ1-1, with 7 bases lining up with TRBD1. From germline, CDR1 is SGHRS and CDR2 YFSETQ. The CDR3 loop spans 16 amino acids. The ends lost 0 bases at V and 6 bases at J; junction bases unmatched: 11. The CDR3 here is CASSLEQGVGWAEAFF. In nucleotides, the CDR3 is TGCGCCAGCAGCTTGGAGCAGGGGGTTGGTTGGGCTGAAGCTTTCTTT.

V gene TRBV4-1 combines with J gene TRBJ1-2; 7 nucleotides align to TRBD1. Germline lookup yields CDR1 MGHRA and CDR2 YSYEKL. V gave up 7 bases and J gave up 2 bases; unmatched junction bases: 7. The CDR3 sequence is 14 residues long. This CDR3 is CASKPIQGNYGYTF. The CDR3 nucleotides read TGCGCCAGCAAACCTATACAGGGGAACTATGGCTACACCTTC.

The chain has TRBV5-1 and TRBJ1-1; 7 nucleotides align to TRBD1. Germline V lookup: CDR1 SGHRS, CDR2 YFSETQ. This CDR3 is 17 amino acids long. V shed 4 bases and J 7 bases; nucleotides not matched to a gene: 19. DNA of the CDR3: TGCGCCAGCAGCAACTACAGGGGTGGGACCCGTGTTGATGAAGCTTTCTTT. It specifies CASSNYRGGTRVDEAFF.

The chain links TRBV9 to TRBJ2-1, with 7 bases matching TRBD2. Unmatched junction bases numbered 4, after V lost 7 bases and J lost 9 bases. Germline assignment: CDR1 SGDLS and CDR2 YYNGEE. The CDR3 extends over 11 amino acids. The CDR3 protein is CASQRGGEQFF. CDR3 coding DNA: TGTGCCAGCCAGCGGGGAGGTGAGCAGTTCTTC.

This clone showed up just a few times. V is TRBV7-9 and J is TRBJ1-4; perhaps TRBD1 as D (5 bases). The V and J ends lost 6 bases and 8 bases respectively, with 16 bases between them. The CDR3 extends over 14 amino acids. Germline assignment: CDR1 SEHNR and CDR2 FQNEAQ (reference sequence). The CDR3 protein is CASRPIGVGEKLFF. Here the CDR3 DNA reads TGTGCCAGCAGGCCTATAGGGGTTGGGGAAAAACTGTTTTTT.

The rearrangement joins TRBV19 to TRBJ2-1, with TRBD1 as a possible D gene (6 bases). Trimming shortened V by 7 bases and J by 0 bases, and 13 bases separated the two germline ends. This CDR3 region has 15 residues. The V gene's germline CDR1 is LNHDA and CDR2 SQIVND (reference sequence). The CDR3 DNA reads TGTGCCAGTATGCGACAGGCAAACTCCTACAATGAGCAGTTCTTC. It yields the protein CASMRQANSYNEQFF.

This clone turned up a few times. CDR3 sequence (DNA): TGTGCCAGCAGCTTGGTTGCGGGCGGTGGCTACACCTTC. This sequence encodes CASSLVAGGGYTF. This chain uses TRBV4-2 with TRBJ1-2, with D unclear. Trimming left V 5 bases short and J 7 bases short, with 14 bases between. The CDR3 loop spans 13 amino acids. Germline CDR1 is LGHNA and CDR2 is YNFKEQ.

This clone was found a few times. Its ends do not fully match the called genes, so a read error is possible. CDR3 sequence (DNA): TGTGCCAGCAGCTTTGACAGGGAGGAGCCCCGGCATTTT. Translation: CASSFDREEPRHF. This chain connects TRBV7-2 to TRBJ1-5, with 7 bases matching TRBD1. This CDR3 has 13 residues. Per the germline V gene, CDR1 is SGHTA and CDR2 is FQGNSA.

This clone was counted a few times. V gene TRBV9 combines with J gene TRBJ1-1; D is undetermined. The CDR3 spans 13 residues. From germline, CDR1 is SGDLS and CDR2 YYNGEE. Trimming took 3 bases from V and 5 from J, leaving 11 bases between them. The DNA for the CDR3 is TGTGCCAGCAGCGCCGAGACATTTACTGAAGCTTTCTTT. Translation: CASSAETFTEAFF.

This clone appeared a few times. The CDR3 DNA reads TGCGCCAGCACCAGGACTAGCGGGGGCGACGACGTTACCGGGGAGCTGTTTTTT. This gives the protein CASTRTSGGDDVTGELFF. V usage is TRBV5-1 and J usage is TRBJ2-2, with TRBD2 identical over 13 bases. V trimming: 6 bases; J trimming: 5 bases; junction bases outside the gene matches: 13. Germline V CDR1 and CDR2: SGHRS, YFSETQ. The CDR3 sequence is 18 residues long. Together with reference TRBV5-1 and TRBJ2-2, the CDR3 gives the full variable domain: KAGVTQTPRYLIKTRGQQVTLSCSPISGHRSVSWYQQTPGQGLQFLFEYFSETQRNKGNFPGRFSGRQFSNSRSEMNVSTLELGDSALYLCASTRTSGGDDVTGELFFGEGSRLTVL.

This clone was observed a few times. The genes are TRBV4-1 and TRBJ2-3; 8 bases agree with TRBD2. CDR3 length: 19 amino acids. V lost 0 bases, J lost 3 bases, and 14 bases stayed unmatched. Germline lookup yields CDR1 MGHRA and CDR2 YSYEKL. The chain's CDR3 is CASSQDPGKTSVVTDTQYF. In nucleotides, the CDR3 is TGCGCCAGCAGCCAAGATCCCGGAAAGACTAGCGTTGTGACAGATACGCAGTATTTT.

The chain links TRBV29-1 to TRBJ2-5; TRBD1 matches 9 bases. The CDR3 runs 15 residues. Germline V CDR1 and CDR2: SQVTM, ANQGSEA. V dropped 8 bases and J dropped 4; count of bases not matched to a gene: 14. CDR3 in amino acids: CSLLGQGEFGETQYF. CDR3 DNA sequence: TGCAGCCTCCTGGGACAGGGAGAATTTGGAGAGACCCAGTACTTC.

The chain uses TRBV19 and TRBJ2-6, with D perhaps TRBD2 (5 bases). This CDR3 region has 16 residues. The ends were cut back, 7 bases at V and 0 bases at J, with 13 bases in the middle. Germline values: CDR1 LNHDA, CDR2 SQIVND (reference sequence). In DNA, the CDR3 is TGTGCCAGTAAACCGGGGTGGGGCTCTGGGGCCAACGTCCTGACTTTC. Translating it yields CASKPGWGSGANVLTF.

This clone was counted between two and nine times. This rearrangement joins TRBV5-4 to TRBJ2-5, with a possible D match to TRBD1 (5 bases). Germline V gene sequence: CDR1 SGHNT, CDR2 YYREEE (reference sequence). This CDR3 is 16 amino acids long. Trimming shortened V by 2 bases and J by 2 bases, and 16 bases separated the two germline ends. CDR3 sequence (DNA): TGTGCCAGCAGCTTAGGCCAGGGTCTGGGTCAAGAGACCCAGTACTTC. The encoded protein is CASSLGQGLGQETQYF.

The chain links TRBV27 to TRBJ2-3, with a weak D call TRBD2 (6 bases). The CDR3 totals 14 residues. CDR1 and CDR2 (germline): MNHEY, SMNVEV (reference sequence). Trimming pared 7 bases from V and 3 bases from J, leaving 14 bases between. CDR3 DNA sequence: TGTGCCAGCATGGAGACTAGGATTACAGATACGCAGTATTTT. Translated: CASMETRITDTQYF.

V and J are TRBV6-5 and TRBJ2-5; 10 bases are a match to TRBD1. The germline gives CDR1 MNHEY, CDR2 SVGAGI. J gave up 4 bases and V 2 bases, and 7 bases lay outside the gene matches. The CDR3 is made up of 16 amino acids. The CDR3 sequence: CASSYATGTGVETQYF. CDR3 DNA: TGTGCCAGCAGTTACGCGACCGGGACAGGGGTAGAGACCCAGTACTTC.

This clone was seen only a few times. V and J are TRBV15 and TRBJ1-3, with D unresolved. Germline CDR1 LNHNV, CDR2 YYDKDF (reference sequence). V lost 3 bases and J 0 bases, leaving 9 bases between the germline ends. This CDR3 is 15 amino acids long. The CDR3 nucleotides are TGTGCCACCAGCAGGGGCCACCGCTCTGGAAACACCATATATTTT. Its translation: CATSRGHRSGNTIYF. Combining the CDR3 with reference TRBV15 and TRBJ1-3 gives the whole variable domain DAMVIQNPRYQVTQFGKPVTLSCSQTLNHNVMYWYQQKSSQAPKLLFHYYDKDFNNEADTPDNFQSRRPNTSFCFLDIRSPGLGDTAMYLCATSRGHRSGNTIYFGEGSWLTVV.

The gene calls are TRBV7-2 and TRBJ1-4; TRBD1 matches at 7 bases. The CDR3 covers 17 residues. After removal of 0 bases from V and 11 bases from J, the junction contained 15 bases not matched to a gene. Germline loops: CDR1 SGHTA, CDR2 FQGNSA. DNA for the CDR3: TGTGCCAGCAGCTTAGCCCCTCTGGGACAGTCCACGCGGAAACTGTTTTTT. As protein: CASSLAPLGQSTRKLFF. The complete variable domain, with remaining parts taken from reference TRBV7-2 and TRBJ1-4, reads GAGVSQSPSNKVTEKGKDVELRCDPISGHTALYWYRQSLGQGLEFLIYFQGNSAPDKSGLPSDRFSAERTGGSVSTLTIQRTQQEDSAVYLCASSLAPLGQSTRKLFFGSGTQLSVL.

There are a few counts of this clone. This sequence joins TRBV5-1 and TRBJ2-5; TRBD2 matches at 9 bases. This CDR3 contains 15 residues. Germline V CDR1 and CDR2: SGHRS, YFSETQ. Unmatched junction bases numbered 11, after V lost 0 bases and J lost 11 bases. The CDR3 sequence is CASSLEASGKTGQYF. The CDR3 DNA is TGCGCCAGCAGCTTGGAGGCTAGCGGGAAAACAGGGCAGTACTTC.

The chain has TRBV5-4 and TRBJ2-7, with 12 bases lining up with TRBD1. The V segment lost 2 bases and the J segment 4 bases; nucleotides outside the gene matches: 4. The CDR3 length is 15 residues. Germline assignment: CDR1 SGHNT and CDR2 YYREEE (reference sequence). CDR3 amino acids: CASSFPGQGAYEQYF. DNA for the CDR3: TGTGCCAGCAGCTTCCCGGGACAGGGGGCTTACGAGCAGTACTTC.

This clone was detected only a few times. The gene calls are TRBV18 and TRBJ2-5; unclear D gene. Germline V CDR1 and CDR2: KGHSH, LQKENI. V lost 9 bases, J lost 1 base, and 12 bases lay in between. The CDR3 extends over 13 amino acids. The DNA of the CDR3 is TGTGCCAGTCAATCCGGCGGCCAAGAGACCCAGTACTTC. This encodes CASQSGGQETQYF.

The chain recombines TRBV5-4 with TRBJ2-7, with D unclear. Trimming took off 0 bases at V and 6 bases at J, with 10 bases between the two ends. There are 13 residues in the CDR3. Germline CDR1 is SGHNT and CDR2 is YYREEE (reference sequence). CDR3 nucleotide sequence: TGTGCCAGCAGCTTGGGCGATAGAGGCGAGCAGTACTTC. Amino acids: CASSLGDRGEQYF.

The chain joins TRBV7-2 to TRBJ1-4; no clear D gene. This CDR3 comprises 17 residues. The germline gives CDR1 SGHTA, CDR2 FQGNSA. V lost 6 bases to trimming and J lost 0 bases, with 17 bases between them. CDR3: CASSSLTTSATNEKLFF. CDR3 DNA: TGTGCCAGCAGTTCCCTGACAACATCTGCAACTAATGAAAAACTGTTTTTT.

CDR3 bases: TGTGCCACCAGCAGAGATCTTCCGGCCGGGGAGCTGTTTTTT. Protein sequence: CATSRDLPAGELFF. The chain links TRBV15 to TRBJ2-2, with unresolved D. CDR1 is LNHNV and CDR2 is YYDKDF in the germline V gene (reference sequence). Trimming cost V 0 bases and J 6 bases, with 8 bases left between them. CDR3 size: 14 residues.

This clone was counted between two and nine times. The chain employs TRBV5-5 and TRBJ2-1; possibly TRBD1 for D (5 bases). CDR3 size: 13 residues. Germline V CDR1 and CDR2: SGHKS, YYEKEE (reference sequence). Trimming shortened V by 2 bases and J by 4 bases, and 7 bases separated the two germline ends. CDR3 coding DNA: TGTGCCAGCAGCTTACAGGTTTACAATGAGCAGTTCTTC. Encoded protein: CASSLQVYNEQFF.